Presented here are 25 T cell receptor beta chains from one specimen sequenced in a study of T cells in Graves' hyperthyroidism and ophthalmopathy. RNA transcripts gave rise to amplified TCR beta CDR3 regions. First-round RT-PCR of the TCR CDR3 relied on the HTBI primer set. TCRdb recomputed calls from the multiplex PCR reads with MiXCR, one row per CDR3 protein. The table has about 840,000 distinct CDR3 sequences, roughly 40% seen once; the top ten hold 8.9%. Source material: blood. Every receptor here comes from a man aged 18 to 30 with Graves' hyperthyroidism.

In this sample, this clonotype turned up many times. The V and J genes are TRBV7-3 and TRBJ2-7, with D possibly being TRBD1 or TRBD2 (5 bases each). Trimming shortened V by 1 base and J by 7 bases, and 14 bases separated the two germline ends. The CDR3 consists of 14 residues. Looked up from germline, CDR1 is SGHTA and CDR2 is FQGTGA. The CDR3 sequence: CASSLSRGNGEQYF. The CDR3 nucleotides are TGTGCCAGCAGCTTAAGCCGGGGCAATGGAGAGCAGTACTTC.

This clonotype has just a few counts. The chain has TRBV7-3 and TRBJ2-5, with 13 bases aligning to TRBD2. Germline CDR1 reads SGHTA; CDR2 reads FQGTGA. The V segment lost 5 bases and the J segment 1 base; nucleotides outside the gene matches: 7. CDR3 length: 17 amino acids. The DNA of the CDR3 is TGTGCCAGCAGCATCACGGGACTAGCGGGGTTCCAAGAGACCCAGTACTTC. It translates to CASSITGLAGFQETQYF. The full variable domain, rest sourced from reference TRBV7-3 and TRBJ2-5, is GAGVSQTPSNKVTEKGKYVELRCDPISGHTALYWYRQSLGQGPEFLIYFQGTGAADDSGLPNDRFFAVRPEGSVSTLKIQRTERGDSAVYLCASSITGLAGFQETQYFGPGTRLLVL.

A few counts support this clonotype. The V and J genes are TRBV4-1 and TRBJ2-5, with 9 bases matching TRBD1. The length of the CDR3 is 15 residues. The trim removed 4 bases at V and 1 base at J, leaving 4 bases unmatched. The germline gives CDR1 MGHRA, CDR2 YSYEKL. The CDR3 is CASSPQDRGQETQYF. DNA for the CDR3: TGCGCCAGCAGCCCCCAGGACAGGGGCCAAGAGACCCAGTACTTC.

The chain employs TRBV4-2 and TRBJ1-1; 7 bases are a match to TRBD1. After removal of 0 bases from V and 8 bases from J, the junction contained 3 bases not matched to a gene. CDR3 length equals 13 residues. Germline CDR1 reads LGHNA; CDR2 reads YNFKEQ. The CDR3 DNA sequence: TGTGCCAGCAGCCAAGATCCAGGGGGAGAAGCTTTCTTT. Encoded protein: CASSQDPGGEAFF.

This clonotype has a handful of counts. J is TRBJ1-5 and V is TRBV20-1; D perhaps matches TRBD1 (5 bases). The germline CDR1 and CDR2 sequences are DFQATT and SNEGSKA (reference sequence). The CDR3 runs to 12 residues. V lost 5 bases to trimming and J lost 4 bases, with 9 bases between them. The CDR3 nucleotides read TGCAGTGCTCGACAGACAAATCAGCCCCAGCATTTT. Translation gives CSARQTNQPQHF.

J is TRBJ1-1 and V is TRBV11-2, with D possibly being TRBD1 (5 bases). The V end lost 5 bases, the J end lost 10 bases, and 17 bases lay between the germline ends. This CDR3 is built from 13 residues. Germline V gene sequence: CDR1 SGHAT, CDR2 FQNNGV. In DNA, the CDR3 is TGTGCCAGCAGCCCGGGGACGGTGGGAGGAGCTTTCTTT. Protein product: CASSPGTVGGAFF.

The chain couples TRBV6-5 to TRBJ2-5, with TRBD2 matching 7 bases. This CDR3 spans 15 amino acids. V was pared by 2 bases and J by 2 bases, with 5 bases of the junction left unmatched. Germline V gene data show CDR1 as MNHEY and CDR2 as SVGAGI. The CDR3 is CASSYGWGGQETQYF. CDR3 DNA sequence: TGTGCCAGCAGTTACGGGTGGGGGGGACAAGAGACCCAGTACTTC.

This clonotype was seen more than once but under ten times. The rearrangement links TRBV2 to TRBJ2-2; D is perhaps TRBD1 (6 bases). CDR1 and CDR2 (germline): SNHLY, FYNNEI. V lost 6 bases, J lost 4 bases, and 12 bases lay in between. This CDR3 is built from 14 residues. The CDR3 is CASRALQGTGELFF. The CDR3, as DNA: TGTGCCAGCAGGGCGTTACAGGGCACCGGGGAGCTGTTTTTT. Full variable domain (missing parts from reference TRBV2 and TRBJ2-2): EPEVTQTPSHQVTQMGQEVILRCVPISNHLYFYWYRQILGQKVEFLVSFYNNEISEKSEIFDDQFSVERPDGSNFTLKIRSTKLEDSAMYFCASRALQGTGELFFGEGSRLTVL.

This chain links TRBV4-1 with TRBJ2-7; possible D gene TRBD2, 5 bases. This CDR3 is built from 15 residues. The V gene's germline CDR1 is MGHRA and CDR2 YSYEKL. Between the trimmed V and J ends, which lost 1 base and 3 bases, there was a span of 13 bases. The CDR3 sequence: CASSQVVGVDYEQYF. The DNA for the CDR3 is TGCGCCAGCAGCCAAGTCGTGGGAGTGGACTACGAGCAGTACTTC.

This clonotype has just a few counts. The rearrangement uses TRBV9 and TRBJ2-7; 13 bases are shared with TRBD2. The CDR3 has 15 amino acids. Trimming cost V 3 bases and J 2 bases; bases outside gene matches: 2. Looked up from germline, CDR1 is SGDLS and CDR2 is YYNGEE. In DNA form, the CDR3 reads TGTGCCAGCAGCGGGGGGACTAGCGGGGCCTACGAGCAGTACTTC. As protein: CASSGGTSGAYEQYF.

The CDR3: CSATLGQGNEKLFF. CDR3 in DNA: TGCAGTGCTACCCTAGGACAGGGTAATGAAAAACTGTTTTTT. The rearrangement joins TRBV20-1 to TRBJ1-4, with 8 bases lining up with TRBD1. V shed 4 bases, J shed 4 bases, and the junction held 5 bases outside the gene matches. Germline values: CDR1 DFQATT, CDR2 SNEGSKA (reference sequence). There are 14 residues in the CDR3.

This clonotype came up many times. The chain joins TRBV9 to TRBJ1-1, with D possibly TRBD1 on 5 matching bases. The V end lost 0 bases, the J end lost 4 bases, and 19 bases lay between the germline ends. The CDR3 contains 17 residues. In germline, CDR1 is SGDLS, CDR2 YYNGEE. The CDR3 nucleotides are TGTGCCAGCAGCGTAGATGGAGGGGCGAGGCGGGTCACTGAAGCTTTCTTT. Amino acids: CASSVDGGARRVTEAFF.

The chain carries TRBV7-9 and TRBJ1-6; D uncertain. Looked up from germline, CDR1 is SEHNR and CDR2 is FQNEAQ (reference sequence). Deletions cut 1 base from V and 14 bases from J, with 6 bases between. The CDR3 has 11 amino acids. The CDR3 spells CASSLGPSLHF. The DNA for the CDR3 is TGTGCCAGCAGCTTAGGGCCATCCCTCCACTTT.

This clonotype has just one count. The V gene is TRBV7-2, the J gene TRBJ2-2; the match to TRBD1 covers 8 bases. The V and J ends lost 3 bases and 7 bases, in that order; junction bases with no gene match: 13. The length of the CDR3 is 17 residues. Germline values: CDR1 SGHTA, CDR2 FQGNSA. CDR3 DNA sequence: TGTGCCAGCAGCTTCTTTCGCGGGACAGGAGCTGTCGGGGAGCTGTTTTTT. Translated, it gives CASSFFRGTGAVGELFF.

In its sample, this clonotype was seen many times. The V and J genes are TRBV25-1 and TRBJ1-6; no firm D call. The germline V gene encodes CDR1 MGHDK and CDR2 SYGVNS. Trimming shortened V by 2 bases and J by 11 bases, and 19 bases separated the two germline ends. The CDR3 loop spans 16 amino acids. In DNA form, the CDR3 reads TGTGCCAGCAGTGAAAGTGGAGCGGAACTTCGTACACCCCTCCACTTT. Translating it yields CASSESGAELRTPLHF.

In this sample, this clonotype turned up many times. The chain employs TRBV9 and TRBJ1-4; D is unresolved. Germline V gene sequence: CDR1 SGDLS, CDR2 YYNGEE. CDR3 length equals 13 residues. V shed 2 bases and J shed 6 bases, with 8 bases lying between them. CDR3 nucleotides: TGTGCCAGCAGCGTTACTTTAGATGAAAAACTGTTTTTT. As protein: CASSVTLDEKLFF.

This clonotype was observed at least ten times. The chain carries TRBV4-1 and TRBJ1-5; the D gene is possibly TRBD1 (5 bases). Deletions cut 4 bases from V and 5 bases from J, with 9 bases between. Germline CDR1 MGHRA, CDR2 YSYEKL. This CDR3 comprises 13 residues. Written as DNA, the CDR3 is TGCGCCAGCAGCCCAGGGAACTATCAGCCCCAGCATTTT. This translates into CASSPGNYQPQHF.

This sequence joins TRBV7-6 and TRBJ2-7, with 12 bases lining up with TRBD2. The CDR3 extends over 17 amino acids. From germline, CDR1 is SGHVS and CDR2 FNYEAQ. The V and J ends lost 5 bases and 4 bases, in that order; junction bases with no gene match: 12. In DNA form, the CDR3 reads TGTGCCAGCAGCCCCTGGGGGGCTAGCGGGAGGGCTTACGAGCAGTACTTC. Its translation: CASSPWGASGRAYEQYF.

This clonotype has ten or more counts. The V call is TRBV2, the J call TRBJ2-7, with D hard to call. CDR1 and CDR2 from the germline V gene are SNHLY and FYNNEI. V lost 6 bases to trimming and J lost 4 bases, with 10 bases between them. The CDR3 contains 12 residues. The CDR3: CASRGTAYEQYF. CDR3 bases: TGTGCCAGCAGAGGAACAGCGTACGAGCAGTACTTC.

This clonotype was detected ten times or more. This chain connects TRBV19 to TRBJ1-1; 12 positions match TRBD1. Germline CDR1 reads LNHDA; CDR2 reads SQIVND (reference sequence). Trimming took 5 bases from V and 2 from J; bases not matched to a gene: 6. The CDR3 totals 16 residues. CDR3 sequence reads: CASSSRDRGHNTEAFF. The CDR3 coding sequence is TGTGCCAGTAGTTCCCGGGACAGGGGGCACAACACTGAAGCTTTCTTT.

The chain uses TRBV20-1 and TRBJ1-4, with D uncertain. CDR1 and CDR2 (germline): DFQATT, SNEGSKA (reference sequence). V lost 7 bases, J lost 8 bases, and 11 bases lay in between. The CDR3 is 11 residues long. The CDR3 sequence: CSGREGEKLFF. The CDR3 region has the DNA TGCAGTGGTAGGGAGGGCGAAAAACTGTTTTTT.

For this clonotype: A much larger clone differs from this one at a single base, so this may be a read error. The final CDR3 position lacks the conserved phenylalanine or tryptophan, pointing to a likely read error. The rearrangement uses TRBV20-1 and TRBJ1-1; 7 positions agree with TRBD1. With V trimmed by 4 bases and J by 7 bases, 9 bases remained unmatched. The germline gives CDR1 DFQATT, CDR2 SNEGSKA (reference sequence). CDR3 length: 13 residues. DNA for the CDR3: TGCAGTGCTACATCCGACAGGGAGGTTGAAGCTTTCTCT. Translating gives CSATSDREVEAFS.

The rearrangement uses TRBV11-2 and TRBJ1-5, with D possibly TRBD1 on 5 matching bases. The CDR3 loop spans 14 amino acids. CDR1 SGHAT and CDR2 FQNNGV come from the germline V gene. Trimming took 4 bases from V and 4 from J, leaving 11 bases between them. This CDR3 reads CASSSPGGNQPQHF. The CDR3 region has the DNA TGTGCCAGCAGCTCCCCCGGGGGGAATCAGCCCCAGCATTTT. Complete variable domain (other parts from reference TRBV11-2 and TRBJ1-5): EAGVAQSPRYKIIEKRQSVAFWCNPISGHATLYWYQQILGQGPKLLIQFQNNGVVDDSQLPKDRFSAERLKGVDSTLKIQPAKLEDSAVYLCASSSPGGNQPQHFGDGTRLSIL.

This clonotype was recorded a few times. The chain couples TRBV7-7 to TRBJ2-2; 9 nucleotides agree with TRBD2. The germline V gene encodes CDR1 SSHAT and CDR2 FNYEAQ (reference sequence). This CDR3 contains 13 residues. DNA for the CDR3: TGTGCTAGCGGCGGGGGGGGCCGCAGGGAGCTGTTTTTT. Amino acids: CASGGGGRRELFF.

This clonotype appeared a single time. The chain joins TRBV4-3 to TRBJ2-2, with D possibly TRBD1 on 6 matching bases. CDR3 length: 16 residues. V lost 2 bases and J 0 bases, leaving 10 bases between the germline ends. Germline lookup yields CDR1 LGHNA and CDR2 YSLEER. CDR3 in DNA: TGCGCCAGCAGCCAACCTTGGACAGCGAACACCGGGGAGCTGTTTTTT. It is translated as CASSQPWTANTGELFF.